This TCR beta chain was identified during a study of multiple sclerosis patients with progressive multifocal leukoencephalopathy. Trimming took off 1 base at V and 1 base at J, with 7 bases between the two ends. CDR3 length: 14 amino acids. From germline, CDR1 is SEHNR and CDR2 FQNEAQ (reference sequence). Time point meaning: five to six months of natalizumab therapy. Prior interferon beta treatment was universal, and the PML patients were all female. Synthetic inline TR CDR3 controls covering all V-J pairings were spiked into each PCR. The protocol was immunoSEQ multiplex PCR, while the TCRdb copy is restricted to in-frame clones and leaves out a portion. The repertoire holds about 30,000 clones, with around 92% as singletons. General study results and limits: PML-onset expanded TRB clones were detectable before and during natalizumab therapy.

In regard to this clone: The antigen is unknown.

This TCR was recovered from a human donor with multiple sclerosis. The J gene is TRBJ1-1, the V gene TRBV7-9, with a tentative D call TRBD1 (5 bases). Sequenced here: PBMCs, sampled from a patient treated with natalizumab. In nucleotides, the CDR3 is TGTGCCAGCAGCTTAGAGACAGCGAACACTGAAGCTTTCTTT. Translating it yields CASSLETANTEAFF.